This TCR beta chain was documented in a study of OX40 agonist ivuxolimab in advanced cancers. Study summary: Intravenous ivuxolimab at 0.01 to 10 mg/kg was given to patients every 2 weeks.

Samples were taken at baseline and on day 1 of cycles 4 and 7. The study's findings and limits: Expanded clones were, on average, more numerous in CD8+ T cells than in CD4+.

This table comes from immunoSEQ multiplex PCR, and its TCRdb copy is limited to in-frame clones, with some not included. The data contain over 55,000 clones, around 90% of them singletons. In germline, CDR1 is MNHEY, CDR2 SMNVEV (reference sequence). This CDR3 has 16 residues. The ends lost 4 bases at V and 1 base at J; junction bases unmatched: 7. Points on this clone: Its target is not known.

The source of this sequence is an adult with an advanced solid tumor such as melanoma, head and neck, liver or kidney cancer. The V and J genes are TRBV27 and TRBJ2-7; 10 bases agree with TRBD2. Sample: CD4+ or CD8+ T cells sorted from blood, taken in a trial of the OX40 agonist ivuxolimab. The CDR3 spells CASSSGFSGRSYEQYF. DNA for the CDR3: TGTGCCAGCAGTTCGGGGTTTAGCGGGAGGTCCTACGAGCAGTACTTC.